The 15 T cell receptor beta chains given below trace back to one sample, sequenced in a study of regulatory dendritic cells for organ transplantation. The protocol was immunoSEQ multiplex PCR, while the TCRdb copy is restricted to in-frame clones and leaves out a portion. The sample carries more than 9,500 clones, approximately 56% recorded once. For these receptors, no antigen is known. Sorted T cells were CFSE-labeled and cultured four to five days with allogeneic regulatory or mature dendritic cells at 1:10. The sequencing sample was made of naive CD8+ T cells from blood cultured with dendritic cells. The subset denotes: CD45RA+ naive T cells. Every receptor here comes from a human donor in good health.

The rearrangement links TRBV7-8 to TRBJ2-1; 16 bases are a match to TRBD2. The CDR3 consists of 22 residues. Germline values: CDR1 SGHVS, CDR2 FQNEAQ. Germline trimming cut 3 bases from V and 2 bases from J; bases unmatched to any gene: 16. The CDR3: CASSFLTNPGLAGGRTYNEQFF. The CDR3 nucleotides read TGTGCCAGCAGCTTCCTTACGAACCCGGGACTAGCGGGGGGGAGAACCTACAATGAGCAGTTCTTC. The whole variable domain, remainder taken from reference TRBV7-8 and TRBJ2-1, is GAGVSQSPRYKVAKRGQDVALRCDPISGHVSLFWYQQALGQGPEFLTYFQNEAQLDKSGLPSDRFFAERPEGSVSTLKIQRTQQEDSAVYLCASSFLTNPGLAGGRTYNEQFFGPGTRLTVL.

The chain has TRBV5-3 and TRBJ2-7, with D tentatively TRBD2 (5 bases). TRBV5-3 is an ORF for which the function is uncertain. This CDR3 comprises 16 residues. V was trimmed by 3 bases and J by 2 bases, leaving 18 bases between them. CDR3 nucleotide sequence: TGTGCCAGAAGCTATGCCGTCCGACGGGATACCTACGAGCAGTACTTC. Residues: CARSYAVRRDTYEQYF.

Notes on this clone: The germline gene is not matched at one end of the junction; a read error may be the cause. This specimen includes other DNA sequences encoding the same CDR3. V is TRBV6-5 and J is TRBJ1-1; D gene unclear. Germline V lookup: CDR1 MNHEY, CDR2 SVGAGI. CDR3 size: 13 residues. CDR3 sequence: CASSYSLNTEAFF. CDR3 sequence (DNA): TGTGCCAGCAGCTACTCTCTAAACACTGAAGCTTTCTTT.

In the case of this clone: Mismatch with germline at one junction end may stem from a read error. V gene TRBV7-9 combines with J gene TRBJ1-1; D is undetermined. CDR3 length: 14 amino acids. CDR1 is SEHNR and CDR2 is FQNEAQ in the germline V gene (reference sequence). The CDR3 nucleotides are TGTGCCAGCAGCCCCGTTTCAGCGAACACTGAAGCTTACTTT. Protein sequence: CASSPVSANTEAYF. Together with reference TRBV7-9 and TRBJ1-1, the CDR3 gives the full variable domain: DTGVSQNPRHKITKRGQNVTFRCDPISEHNRLYWYRQTLGQGPEFLTYFQNEAQLEKSRLLSDRFSAERPKGSFSTLEIQRTEQGDSAMYLCASSPVSANTEAYFGQGTRLTVV.

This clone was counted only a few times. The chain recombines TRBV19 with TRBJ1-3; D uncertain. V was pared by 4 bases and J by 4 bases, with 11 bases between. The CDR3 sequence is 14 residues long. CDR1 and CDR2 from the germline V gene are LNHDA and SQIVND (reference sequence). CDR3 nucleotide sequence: TGTGCCAGTAGTACGGGGTCGAGGGGAAACACCATATATTTT. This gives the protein CASSTGSRGNTIYF.

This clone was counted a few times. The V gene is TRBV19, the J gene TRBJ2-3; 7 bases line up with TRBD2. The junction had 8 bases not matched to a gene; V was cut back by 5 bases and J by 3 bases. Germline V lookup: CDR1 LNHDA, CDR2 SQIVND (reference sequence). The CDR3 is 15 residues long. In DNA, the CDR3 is TGTGCCAGTAGTTGGGCAGGGAGGGTGACAGATACGCAGTATTTT. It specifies CASSWAGRVTDTQYF.

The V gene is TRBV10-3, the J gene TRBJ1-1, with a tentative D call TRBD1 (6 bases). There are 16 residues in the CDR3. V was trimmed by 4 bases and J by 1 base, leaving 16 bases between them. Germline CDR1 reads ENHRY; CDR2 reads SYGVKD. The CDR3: CAISARKGEGNTEAFF. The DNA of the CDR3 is TGTGCCATCAGTGCCAGGAAGGGGGAAGGGAACACTGAAGCTTTCTTT.

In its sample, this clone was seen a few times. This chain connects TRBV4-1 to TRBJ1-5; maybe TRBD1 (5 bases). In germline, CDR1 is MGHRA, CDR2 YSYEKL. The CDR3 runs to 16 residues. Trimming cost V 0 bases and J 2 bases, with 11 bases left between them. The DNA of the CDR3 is TGCGCCAGCAGCCAAGATCGGTCGACAGGCAATCAGCCCCAGCATTTT. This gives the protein CASSQDRSTGNQPQHF.

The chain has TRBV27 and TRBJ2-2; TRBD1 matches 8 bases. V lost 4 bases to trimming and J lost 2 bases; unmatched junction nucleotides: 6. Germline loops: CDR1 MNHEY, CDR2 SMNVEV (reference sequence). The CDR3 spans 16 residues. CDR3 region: CASSWVPGGNTGELFF. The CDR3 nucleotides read TGTGCCAGCAGTTGGGTGCCAGGGGGCAACACCGGGGAGCTGTTTTTT.

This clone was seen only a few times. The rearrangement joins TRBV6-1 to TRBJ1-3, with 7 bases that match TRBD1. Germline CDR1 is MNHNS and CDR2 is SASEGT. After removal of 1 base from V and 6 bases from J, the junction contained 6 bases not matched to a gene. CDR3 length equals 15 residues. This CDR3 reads CASSEGDREVNTIYF. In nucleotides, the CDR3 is TGTGCCAGCAGTGAAGGTGACAGGGAGGTAAACACCATATATTTT.

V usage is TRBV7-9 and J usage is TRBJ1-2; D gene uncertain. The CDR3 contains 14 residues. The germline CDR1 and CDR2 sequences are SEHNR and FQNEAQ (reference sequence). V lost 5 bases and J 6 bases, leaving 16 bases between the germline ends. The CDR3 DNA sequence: TGTGCCAGCAGCCCCGGGGTACGGACCGATGGCTACACCTTC. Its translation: CASSPGVRTDGYTF.

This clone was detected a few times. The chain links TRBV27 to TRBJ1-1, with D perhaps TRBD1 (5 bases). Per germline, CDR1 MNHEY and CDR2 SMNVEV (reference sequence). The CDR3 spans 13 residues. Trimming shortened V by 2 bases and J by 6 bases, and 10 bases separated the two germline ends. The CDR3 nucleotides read TGTGCCAGCAGTTTAGGGGCTAGCGCTGAAGCTTTCTTT. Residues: CASSLGASAEAFF.

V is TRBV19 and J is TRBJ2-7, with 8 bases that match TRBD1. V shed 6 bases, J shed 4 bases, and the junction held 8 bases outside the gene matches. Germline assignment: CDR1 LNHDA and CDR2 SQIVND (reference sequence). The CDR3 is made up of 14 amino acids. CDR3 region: CASSPGGLGYEQYF. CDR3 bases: TGTGCCAGTAGCCCAGGGGGCCTCGGGTACGAGCAGTACTTC.

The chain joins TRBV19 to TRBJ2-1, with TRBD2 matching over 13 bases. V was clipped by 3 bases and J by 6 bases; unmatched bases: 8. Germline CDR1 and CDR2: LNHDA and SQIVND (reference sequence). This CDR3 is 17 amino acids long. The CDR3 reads CASSIPRLAGGVNEQFF. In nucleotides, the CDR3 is TGTGCCAGTAGTATTCCCCGACTAGCGGGGGGTGTCAATGAGCAGTTCTTC.

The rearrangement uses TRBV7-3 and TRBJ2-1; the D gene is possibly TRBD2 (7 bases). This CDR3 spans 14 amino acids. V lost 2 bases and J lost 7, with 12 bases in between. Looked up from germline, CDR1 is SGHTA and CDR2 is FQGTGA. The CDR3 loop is CASSLGGGGNEQFF. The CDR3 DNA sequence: TGTGCCAGCAGCTTAGGGGGAGGGGGGAATGAGCAGTTCTTC. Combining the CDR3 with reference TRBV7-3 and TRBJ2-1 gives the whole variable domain GAGVSQTPSNKVTEKGKYVELRCDPISGHTALYWYRQSLGQGPEFLIYFQGTGAADDSGLPNDRFFAVRPEGSVSTLKIQRTERGDSAVYLCASSLGGGGNEQFFGPGTRLTVL.